The present entry profiles one TCR beta chain with its context. Its cognate antigen is unknown. The time point here: persistent/refractory GD, antithyroid drugs over 5 years with positive TRAb. Researchers made the TCR library from RNA that was extracted from PBMCs. Enrollment of patients was through an endocrinology department in Xi'an, China. Arm-PCR with iRepertoire HTBI primers amplified the CDR3 regions for these TCR beta libraries. From the multiplex PCR reads, TCRdb called clonotypes with MiXCR, one entry per CDR3 protein. The table shows under 450,000 distinct CDR3 sequences, with about 23% occurring only once. The sample is drawn from a study of regulatory T cells in long-lasting Graves disease. Study-wide results and limits: Repertoires from persistent disease leaned toward TRBV28, TRBJ1-2 and TRBJ2-5.

Trimming removed 1 base from V and 4 bases from J, with 17 bases in between. Germline V lookup: CDR1 MNHEY, CDR2 SVGEGT. CDR3 length equals 16 residues. The V call is TRBV6-2 or TRBV6-3, the J call TRBJ2-7; D is possibly TRBD2 (6 bases). This receptor was obtained from a middle-aged woman with Graves disease. Here the sequenced sample was peripheral blood mononuclear cells (PBMCs), taken when the disease was refractory, from a patient treated with antithyroid drugs. The CDR3: CASSYLLRDGGYEQYF. In nucleotides, the CDR3 is TGTGCCAGCAGTTACTTGCTGAGGGACGGAGGGTACGAGCAGTACTTC.